This TCR beta chain was sequenced for a study of T cell responses to AZD1222 COVID-19 vaccine listed by TCRdb under 2021. Broadly, across the study: Because spike-specific TCR depth and breadth did not differ between the two schedules, AZD1222 recipients who got a second dose at roughly 4 weeks were pooled with those who got a second dose at roughly 12 weeks. TCR sequencing was performed for about 250 trial participants, of whom about 200 were given two doses of AZD1222 and around 26 were given two doses of MenACWY control vaccine. Trial participants were enrolled into age subgroups of 18-55, 56-69 and 70-plus years, which contained around 150, 29 and 61 TCR-sequenced participants, respectively.

Per the publication, the time point label means: baseline before first vaccination. Samples from vaccinated people were obtained from the UK trials COV001 and COV002, which included a single-blind randomized controlled phase 2/3 trial of AZD1222 (ChAdOx1 nCoV-19) in healthy adults. Trial participant PBMC samples were collected at day 0 and day 28 after the second dose for TCRbeta chain sequencing. As concerns this clone: The clone's antigen remains unknown. No base-level quality is on record; no much larger clone is a single base apart.

Study-wide conclusions, independent of this receptor: Epitopes outside the regions mutated in the B.1.351 and B.1.1.7 variants were reportedly recognized by nearly half of the unique spike-specific TCRs. Participants were mostly white British, with more females than males. The authors suggested clonal diversity may have been underestimated. Only five to seven AZD1222 recipients were SARS-CoV-2 seropositive at baseline, limiting conclusions about previously exposed vaccinees. No day 14 peak-response samples were available, so repertoires were characterized only after the peak T cell response. CD4 TCRs associated with the vaccine covered the entire spike protein, and the dominant responses were in regions 160-218 and 743-854. In the small 56-69-year group, the increase in depth fell short of significance, most likely because of low power. After two AZD1222 doses, both the breadth and the depth of spike-specific TCRs were significantly higher than at day 0 and than in MenACWY recipients.

The CDR3 regions of human TCRbeta chains were analyzed by immunosequencing. As for how the authors treated the data: Repertoire TCRs were matched against a reference library of SARS-CoV-2-specific TCRs generated with the MIRA antigen-specificity platform. Breadth meant the fraction of unique TCRs that were SARS-CoV-2-associated, whereas depth meant the fraction of total T cells that were SARS-CoV-2-associated. Using the MIRA data, each spike-specific TCR was mapped to the spike region that the TCR reacts to and placed in a CD4 or CD8 class. Log10-transformed breadth and depth values were compared by one-way ANOVA with Sidak's multiple comparisons tests. In its TCRdb copy, this immuneACCESS table keeps in-frame sequences only and misses some clones. Where compared with another copy, unresolved V genes explain less than half of these, and the others have no known cause. The V and J calls and clone size are taken from that table; D and trimming were inferred from the DNA. The sample profile shows more than 85,000 clones; roughly 82% of them were found once. Clones ranked in the top ten supply 4% to 6% of the sample.

This clonotype was sampled from an adult in good health. This sample comprised peripheral blood, obtained on day 0 of AZD1222 vaccination.

Here is the DNA: TGCGCCAGCAGCTTGGGCCAGGGAGAACGGGAGACCCAGTACTTC. This sequence encodes CASSLGQGERETQYF. The chain joins TRBV5-1 to TRBJ2-5; the D assignment is uncertain and may be TRBD1 or TRBD2, with 5 bases supporting each. Including the terminal cysteine and phenylalanine, the CDR3 comprises 15 residues. Left in the record is the CDR3 DNA by itself, 45 bases read in frame from the first base. CDR1 is given as SGHRS and CDR2 as YFSETQ, both from the germline V gene. V loses 0 bases of germline sequence and J loses 5 bases, and the interval between the two ends is 14 bases.